The 27 T cell receptor beta chains in this list originate from one sample, sequenced in a study of CXCR3-negative and CXCR3-positive naive CD8 T cells. It was by 5' RACE with UMI labels that the TRB cDNA libraries were prepared. No DNA is given; TCRdb re-called the 5' RACE reads and lists each CDR3 protein once. The sample totals some 130,000 distinct CDR3 sequences. The sample consisted of naive CXCR3- CD8+ T cells from blood. Documented subset: CD45RO-CCR7+CD27+CD95- naive CD8+ T cells lacking CXCR3 (TNR3-). Receptors originate from a human donor in good health. Some clones in this sample may be carry-over from other donors' samples.

V is TRBV7-2 and J is TRBJ1-2; the TCRdb call, TRBD1, lacks DNA for checking. Germline assignment: CDR1 SGHTA and CDR2 FQGNSA. The CDR3 runs to 17 residues. The CDR3 is CASSLGGQGGPFYGYTF.

This chain connects TRBV23-1 to TRBJ2-2. TRBV23-1 is known as an ORF, though its function is uncertain. The CDR3 covers 17 residues. The CDR3 is CASSQSRPRSSTGELFF.

The V call is TRBV19, the J call TRBJ2-1; TCRdb returns TRBD2, unconfirmable since there is no DNA. CDR1 is LNHDA and CDR2 is SQIVND in the germline V gene (reference sequence). The CDR3 extends over 14 amino acids. This CDR3 reads CASALDNAYNEQFF.

The chain employs TRBV24-1 and TRBJ2-1. There are 16 residues in the CDR3. Germline assignment: CDR1 KGHDR and CDR2 SFDVKD. The CDR3 sequence is CATSDFVRSSYNEQFF.

The chain joins TRBV11-3 to TRBJ1-1; TCRdb names TRBD1, which stays unverified in the absence of DNA. Germline loops: CDR1 SGHNT, CDR2 YENEEA. The length of the CDR3 is 15 residues. CDR3 loop: CASRYRDGQNTEAFF.

The chain joins TRBV29-1 to TRBJ2-7; TCRdb calls TRBD2, which cannot be checked without DNA. The CDR3 has 13 amino acids. Per the germline V gene, CDR1 is SQVTM and CDR2 is ANQGSEA. The CDR3 loop reads CSVGNSGRYEQYF.

This chain joins TRBV6-5 and TRBJ2-1. This CDR3 spans 16 amino acids. Germline V gene data show CDR1 as MNHEY and CDR2 as SVGAGI. This CDR3 is CASKPRGGSSYNEQFF.

V is TRBV6-2 or TRBV6-3 and J is TRBJ2-3. This CDR3 region has 12 residues. The germline V gene has CDR1 MNHEY and CDR2 SVGEGT. The CDR3 region is CASSYFGETQYF.

This chain links TRBV6-1 with TRBJ2-1. Germline lookup yields CDR1 MNHNS and CDR2 SASEGT. There are 15 residues in the CDR3. The CDR3 sequence is CASSESGVSYNEQFF.

The chain recombines TRBV3-1 with TRBJ1-2; the D gene TCRdb calls, TRBD1, cannot be checked with no DNA. The CDR3 has 16 residues. CDR1 is LGHDT, CDR2 YNNKEL, per germline (reference sequence). This chain's CDR3 is CASSQVGTDVTYGYTF.

This chain connects TRBV4-2 to TRBJ2-7; the TRBD2 assignment by TCRdb is unverifiable without DNA. Germline V lookup: CDR1 LGHNA, CDR2 YNFKEQ. There are 15 residues in the CDR3. This CDR3 reads CASSQDLGEGQIQYF.

The genes are TRBV7-9 and TRBJ1-2; TCRdb's D gene call, TRBD1, goes unchecked for lack of DNA. The CDR3 is 14 amino acids. Germline CDR1 is SEHNR and CDR2 is FQNEAQ (reference sequence). The CDR3 sequence is CASSFSGTDYGYTF.

V and J are TRBV9 and TRBJ1-1. CDR3 size: 14 residues. CDR1 SGDLS and CDR2 YYNGEE come from the germline V gene. CDR3 protein: CASSPDLTNTEAFF.

The genes are TRBV7-9 and TRBJ1-1; absent DNA, TCRdb's TRBD1 call cannot be checked. The CDR3 is made up of 14 amino acids. Per germline, CDR1 SEHNR and CDR2 FQNEAQ (reference sequence). CDR3: CASSPSGGATEAFF.

The V and J genes are TRBV29-1 and TRBJ2-1. Germline V gene sequence: CDR1 SQVTM, CDR2 ANQGSEA. The CDR3 is made up of 15 amino acids. CDR3 in amino acids: CSVEGTGASYNEQFF.

CDR3 region: CASSVDTVRIHEQFF. V and J are TRBV9 and TRBJ2-1. The CDR3 contains 15 residues. Germline V lookup: CDR1 SGDLS, CDR2 YYNGEE.

The chain is built from TRBV5-1 and TRBJ1-4; TCRdb's D call of TRBD1 is untestable without DNA. The CDR3 totals 16 residues. CDR1 and CDR2 (germline): SGHRS, YFSETQ. CDR3 amino acids: CASSLRQGATNEKLFF.

The J gene is TRBJ2-1, the V gene TRBV11-3; TCRdb gives TRBD2 as the D gene, but with no DNA this cannot be confirmed. Germline-derived CDR1 and CDR2 are SGHNT and YENEEA. The CDR3 has 18 amino acids. CDR3 protein: CASSLAWTSGGAYNEQFF.

Here the CDR3 reads CSVRLAGENEQYF. The V and J genes are TRBV29-1 and TRBJ2-7; TCRdb's assignment of TRBD2 cannot be checked, as there is no DNA. Germline assignment: CDR1 SQVTM and CDR2 ANQGSEA. This CDR3 contains 13 residues.

The chain couples TRBV6-5 to TRBJ2-5; TCRdb's assignment of TRBD1 cannot be checked, as there is no DNA. Germline-derived CDR1 and CDR2 are MNHEY and SVGAGI. The CDR3 loop spans 14 amino acids. CDR3 residues: CASTPGQGDETQYF.

The chain uses TRBV20-1 and TRBJ1-2. CDR3 length: 11 residues. Germline-derived CDR1 and CDR2 are DFQATT and SNEGSKA (reference sequence). CDR3 region: CSVPVLAGYTF.

The genes are TRBV14 and TRBJ2-7; TCRdb picks TRBD1, but there is no DNA to check that call. This CDR3 region has 14 residues. Per the germline V gene, CDR1 is SGHDN and CDR2 is FVKESK. The CDR3 is CASSQYGGQYEQYF.

The V gene is TRBV7-2, the J gene TRBJ1-4. The CDR3 length is 15 residues. CDR1 and CDR2 (germline): SGHTA, FQGNSA. The CDR3 sequence is CASSLVLGINEKLFF.

This chain uses TRBV29-1 with TRBJ1-1; as DNA is missing, the TRBD1 call by TCRdb cannot be tested. The CDR3 loop spans 15 amino acids. Germline V gene data show CDR1 as SQVTM and CDR2 as ANQGSEA. CDR3 amino acids: CSVDSNREGGTEAFF.

This chain connects TRBV7-9 to TRBJ2-7. Germline V gene lookup returns CDR1 SEHNR and CDR2 FQNEAQ (reference sequence). The CDR3 has 11 residues. Here the CDR3 reads CATESLYEQYF.

This chain connects TRBV2 to TRBJ2-7; checking the TCRdb D call of TRBD1 is not possible without DNA. Germline V gene sequence: CDR1 SNHLY, CDR2 FYNNEI. The length of the CDR3 is 15 residues. This CDR3 is CASSFQGAGVSEQYF.

The CDR3 protein is CASRAGTPNTGELFF. The V and J genes are TRBV2 and TRBJ2-2; lacking DNA, the TRBD1 call made by TCRdb goes unchecked. Germline V lookup: CDR1 SNHLY, CDR2 FYNNEI. CDR3 length: 15 amino acids.